This T cell receptor beta chain is from a study of blood T cell repertoires in COVID-19. Study details: Acute-phase and convalescent COVID-19 samples originated in the United States, Italy and Spain.

Assay used: immunoSEQ multiplex PCR; TCRdb lists only in-frame clones, some missing. The repertoire has roughly 230,000 clones, 80% to 85% of them found once; the top ten carry 4.4%. This sequence originates from a man aged 45 to 65 with active or convalescent COVID-19. The sequenced sample consisted of peripheral blood.

The CDR3 DNA reads as TGCGCCAGCAGCCAAATCACCTCCCTAGCAGATACGCAGTATTTT. This sequence encodes CASSQITSLADTQYF. The V call is TRBV4-3, the J call TRBJ2-3; no clear D gene. Trimming pared 2 bases from V and 4 bases from J, leaving 13 bases between. Germline lookup yields CDR1 LGHNA and CDR2 YSLEER. CDR3 length: 15 residues.